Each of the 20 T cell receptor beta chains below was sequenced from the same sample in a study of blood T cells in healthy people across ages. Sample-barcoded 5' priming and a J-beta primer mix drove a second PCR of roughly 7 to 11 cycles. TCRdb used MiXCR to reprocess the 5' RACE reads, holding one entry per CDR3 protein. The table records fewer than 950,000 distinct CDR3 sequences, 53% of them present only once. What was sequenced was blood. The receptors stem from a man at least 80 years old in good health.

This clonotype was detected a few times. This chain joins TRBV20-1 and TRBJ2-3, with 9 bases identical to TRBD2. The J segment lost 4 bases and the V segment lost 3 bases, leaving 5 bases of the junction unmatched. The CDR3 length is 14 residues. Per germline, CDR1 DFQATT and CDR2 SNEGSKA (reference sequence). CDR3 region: CSARTSGGADTQYF. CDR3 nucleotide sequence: TGCAGTGCTAGGACTAGCGGTGGGGCAGATACGCAGTATTTT.

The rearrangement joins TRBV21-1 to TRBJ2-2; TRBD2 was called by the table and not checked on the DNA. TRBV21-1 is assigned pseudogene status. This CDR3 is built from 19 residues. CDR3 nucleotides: TGTGCCAGCAGCATAGGGGATCCGATAGCGGGAGGGCCCCACGGGGAGCTGTTTTTT. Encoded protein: CASSIGDPIAGGPHGELFF.

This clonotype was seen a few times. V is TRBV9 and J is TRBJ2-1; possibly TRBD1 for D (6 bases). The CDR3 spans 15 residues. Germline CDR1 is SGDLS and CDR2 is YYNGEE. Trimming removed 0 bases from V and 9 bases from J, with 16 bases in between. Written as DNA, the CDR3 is TGTGCCAGCAGCGTAGGGGGACAAGTTTGGGGTGAGCAGTTCTTC. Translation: CASSVGGQVWGEQFF.

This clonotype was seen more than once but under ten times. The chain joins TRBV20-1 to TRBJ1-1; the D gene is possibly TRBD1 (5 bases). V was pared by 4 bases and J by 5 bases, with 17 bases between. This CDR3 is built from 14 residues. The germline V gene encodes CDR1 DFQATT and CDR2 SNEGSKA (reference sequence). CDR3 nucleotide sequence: TGCAGTGCTACGAAGGGCGGGGCAGGGACTGAAGCTTTCTTT. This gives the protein CSATKGGAGTEAFF.

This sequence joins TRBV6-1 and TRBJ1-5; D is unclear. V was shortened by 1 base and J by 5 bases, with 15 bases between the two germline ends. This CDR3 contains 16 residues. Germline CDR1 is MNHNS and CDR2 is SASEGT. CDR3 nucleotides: TGTGCCAGCAGTGAAGGGTTCACAGCGTACTATCAGCCCCAGCATTTT. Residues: CASSEGFTAYYQPQHF.

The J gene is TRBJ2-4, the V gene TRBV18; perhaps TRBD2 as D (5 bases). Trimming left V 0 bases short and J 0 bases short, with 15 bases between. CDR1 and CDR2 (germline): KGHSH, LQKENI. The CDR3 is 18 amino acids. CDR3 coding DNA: TGTGCCAGCTCACCACCGTTAACGGCAGGACTAGCCAAAAACATTCAGTACTTC. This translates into CASSPPLTAGLAKNIQYF.

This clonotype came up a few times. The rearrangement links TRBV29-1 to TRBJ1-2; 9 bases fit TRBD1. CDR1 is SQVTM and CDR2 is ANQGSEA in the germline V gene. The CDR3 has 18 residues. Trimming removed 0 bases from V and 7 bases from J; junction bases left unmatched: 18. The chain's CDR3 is CSVEEFLDVRTGDPGYTF. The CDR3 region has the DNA TGCAGCGTTGAAGAGTTTCTAGATGTCAGGACAGGGGATCCTGGCTACACCTTC.

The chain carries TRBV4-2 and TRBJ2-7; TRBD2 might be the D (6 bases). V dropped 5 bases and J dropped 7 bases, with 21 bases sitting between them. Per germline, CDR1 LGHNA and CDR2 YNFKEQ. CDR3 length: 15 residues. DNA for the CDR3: TGTGCCAGCAGCTCTAGCCTAGCGCTGGTTGGAGAGCAGTACTTC. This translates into CASSSSLALVGEQYF.

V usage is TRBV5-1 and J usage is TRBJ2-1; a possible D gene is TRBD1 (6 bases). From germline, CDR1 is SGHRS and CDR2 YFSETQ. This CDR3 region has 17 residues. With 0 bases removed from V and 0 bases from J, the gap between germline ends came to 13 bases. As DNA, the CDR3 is TGCGCCAGCAGCTTGGGGGGGCGCGTGGGCTCCTACAATGAGCAGTTCTTC. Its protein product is CASSLGGRVGSYNEQFF. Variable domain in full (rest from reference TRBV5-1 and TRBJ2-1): KAGVTQTPRYLIKTRGQQVTLSCSPISGHRSVSWYQQTPGQGLQFLFEYFSETQRNKGNFPGRFSGRQFSNSRSEMNVSTLELGDSALYLCASSLGGRVGSYNEQFFGPGTRLTVL.

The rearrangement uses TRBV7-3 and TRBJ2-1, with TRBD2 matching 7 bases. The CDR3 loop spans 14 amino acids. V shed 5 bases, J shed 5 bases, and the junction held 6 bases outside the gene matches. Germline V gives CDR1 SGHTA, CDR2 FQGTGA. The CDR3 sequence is CASSASGANNEQFF. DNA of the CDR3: TGTGCCAGCAGCGCTAGCGGAGCTAACAATGAGCAGTTCTTC.

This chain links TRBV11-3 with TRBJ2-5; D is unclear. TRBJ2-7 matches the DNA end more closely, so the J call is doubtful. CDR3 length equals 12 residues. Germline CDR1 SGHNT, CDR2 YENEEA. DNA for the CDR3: TGTGCCAGCAGCTTAGATCACCACGAGCAGTACTTC. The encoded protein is CASSLDHHEQYF.

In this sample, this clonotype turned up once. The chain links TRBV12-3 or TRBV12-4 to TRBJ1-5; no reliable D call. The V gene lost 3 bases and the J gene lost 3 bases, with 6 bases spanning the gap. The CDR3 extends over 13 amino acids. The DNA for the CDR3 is TGTGCCAGCAGTTTGCAGGACAATCAGCCCCAGCATTTT. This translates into CASSLQDNQPQHF.

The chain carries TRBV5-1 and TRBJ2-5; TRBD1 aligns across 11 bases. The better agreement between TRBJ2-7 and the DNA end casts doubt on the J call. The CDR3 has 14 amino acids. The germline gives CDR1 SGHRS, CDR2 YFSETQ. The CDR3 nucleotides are TGCGCCAGCAGCTTGGGGACAGGGGGCGTCGAGCAGTACTTC. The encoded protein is CASSLGTGGVEQYF.

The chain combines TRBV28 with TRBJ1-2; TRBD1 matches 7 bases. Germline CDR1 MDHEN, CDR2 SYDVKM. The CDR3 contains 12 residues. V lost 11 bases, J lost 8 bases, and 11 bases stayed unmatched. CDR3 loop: CALRGQPGGYTF. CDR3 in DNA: TGTGCCTTACGGGGACAGCCGGGAGGCTACACCTTC.

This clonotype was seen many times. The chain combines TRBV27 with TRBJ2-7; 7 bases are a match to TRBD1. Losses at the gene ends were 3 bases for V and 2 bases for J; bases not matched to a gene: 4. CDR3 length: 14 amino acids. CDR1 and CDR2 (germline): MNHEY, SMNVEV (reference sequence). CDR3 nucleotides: TGTGCCAGCAGTTTGGGCAGGGGGACCTACGAGCAGTACTTC. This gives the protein CASSLGRGTYEQYF.

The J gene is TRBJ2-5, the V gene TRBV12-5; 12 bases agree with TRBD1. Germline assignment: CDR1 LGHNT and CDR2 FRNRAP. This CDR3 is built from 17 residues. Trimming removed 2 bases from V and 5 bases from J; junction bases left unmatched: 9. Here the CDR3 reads CASGLSRGQGAWETQYF. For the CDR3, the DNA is TGTGCTAGTGGTTTGAGTAGGGGACAGGGGGCATGGGAGACCCAGTACTTC.

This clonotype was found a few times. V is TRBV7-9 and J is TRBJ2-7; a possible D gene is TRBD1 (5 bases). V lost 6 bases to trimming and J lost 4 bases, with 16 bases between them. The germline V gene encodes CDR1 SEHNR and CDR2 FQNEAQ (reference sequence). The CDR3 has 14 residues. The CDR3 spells CASSWQGQLYEQYF. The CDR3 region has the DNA TGTGCCAGCAGTTGGCAGGGTCAACTATACGAGCAGTACTTC.

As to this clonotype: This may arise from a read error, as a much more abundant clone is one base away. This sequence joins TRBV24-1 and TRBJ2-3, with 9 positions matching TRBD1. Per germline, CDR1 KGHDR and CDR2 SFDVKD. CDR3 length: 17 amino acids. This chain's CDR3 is CATNDPLTGGRTDTQYF. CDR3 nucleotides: TGTGCCACCAATGATCCACTTACAGGGGGCAGGACAGATACGCAGTATTTT.

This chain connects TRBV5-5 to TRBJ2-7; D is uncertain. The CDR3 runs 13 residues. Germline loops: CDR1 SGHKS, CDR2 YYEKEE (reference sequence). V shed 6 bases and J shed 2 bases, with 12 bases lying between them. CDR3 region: CASTFVGTYEQYF. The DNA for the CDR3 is TGTGCCAGCACCTTCGTGGGCACCTACGAGCAGTACTTC.

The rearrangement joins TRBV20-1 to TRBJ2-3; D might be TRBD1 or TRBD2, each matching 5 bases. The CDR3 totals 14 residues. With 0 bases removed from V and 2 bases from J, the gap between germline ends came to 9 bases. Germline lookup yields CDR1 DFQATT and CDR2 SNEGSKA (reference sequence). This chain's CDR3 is CSARDPGTTDTQYF. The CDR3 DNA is TGCAGTGCTAGAGATCCCGGGACCACAGATACGCAGTATTTT.